A selection of T cell receptor beta chains follows, all from one sample in a study of T cell changes during pregnancy in multiple sclerosis. Some clones are missing from TCRdb's copy, which holds only in-frame ones; the method was immunoSEQ multiplex PCR. This table holds tens of thousands of clones, 90% to 95% found once. The sample was peripheral blood, taken after pregnancy. The receptor set was obtained from a female donor in good health, enrolled as a control in a pregnancy study. The CDR3 runs from the conserved cysteine through the conserved F or W. A D gene is named only where the DNA matches it firmly. Where a row states a size, it is once, few, many or the class of an expanded clone; other rows omit it.

abundance,len,d_gene,v_gene,j_gene,CDR3aa,CDR3nt
NA,18,TRBD2,TRBV7-2,TRBJ2-3,CASSLVLAGGWGTDTQYF,TGTGCCAGCAGCTTAGTTCTAGCGGGGGGTTGGGGCACAGATACGCAGTATTTT
NA,17,TRBD2,TRBV5-4,TRBJ2-2,CASSSSLGLAGGLELFF,TGTGCCAGCAGCTCCTCCCTTGGACTAGCGGGGGGCCTGGAGCTGTTTTTT
NA,17,NA,TRBV4-2,TRBJ1-2,CASSQEAGKRGINGYTF,TGTGCCAGCAGCCAAGAGGCGGGTAAGAGGGGGATCAATGGCTACACCTTC
once,13,TRBD1,TRBV2,TRBJ2-2,CASSGQGAGELFF,TGTGCCAGCAGTGGTCAGGGGGCCGGGGAGCTGTTTTTT
NA,16,TRBD1,TRBV7-9,TRBJ2-7,CASSLPRTGRGDEQYF,TGTGCCAGCAGCTTACCCCGGACAGGGAGAGGCGACGAGCAGTACTTC
NA,14,NA,TRBV7-2,TRBJ2-1,CASSLGRAYNEQFF,TGTGCCAGCAGCTTAGGCAGGGCATACAATGAGCAGTTCTTC
NA,14,NA,TRBV27,TRBJ2-7,CASSPRGSSYEQYF,TGTGCCAGCAGTCCGAGGGGGAGCTCCTACGAGCAGTACTTC
NA,18,NA,TRBV9,TRBJ1-4,CASSVGMGGGVANEKLFF,TGTGCCAGCAGCGTAGGGATGGGGGGAGGTGTTGCTAATGAAAAACTGTTTTTT
once,17,TRBD1,TRBV6-1,TRBJ1-6,CASSETLSGTGYSPLHF,TGTGCCAGCAGTGAAACCCTGTCCGGGACAGGATATTCACCCCTCCACTTT
once,12,NA,TRBV7-2,TRBJ1-1,CASSVGRTEAFF,TGTGCCAGCAGCGTGGGGCGCACTGAAGCTTTCTTT
NA,14,NA,TRBV19,TRBJ1-5,CASMGRDANQPQHF,TGTGCCAGTATGGGGAGGGATGCCAATCAGCCCCAGCATTTT
NA,13,TRBD2,TRBV2,TRBJ2-7,CASTEGRGFEQYF,TGTGCCAGCACCGAAGGGAGGGGATTCGAGCAGTACTTC
NA,14,TRBD2,TRBV5-5,TRBJ2-3,CASTGRRGEDTQYF,TGTGCCAGCACGGGGAGGCGGGGGGAAGATACGCAGTATTTT
NA,16,TRBD2,TRBV9,TRBJ2-3,CASSVELAGVRDTQYF,TGTGCCAGCAGCGTAGAACTAGCGGGGGTTCGTGATACGCAGTATTTT
NA,11,NA,TRBV30,TRBJ2-1,CAWSASNEQFF,TGTGCCTGGAGCGCTAGCAATGAGCAGTTCTTC
NA,14,TRBD1,TRBV6-5,TRBJ2-7,CASSAGQGYYEQYF,TGTGCCAGCAGTGCGGGACAGGGTTACTACGAGCAGTACTTC
NA,16,TRBD1,TRBV9,TRBJ1-2,CASTSEDRVGIYGYTF,TGTGCCAGCACCTCAGAGGACAGGGTTGGGATCTATGGCTACACCTTC
NA,12,NA,TRBV4-2,TRBJ2-3,CASSLDRDTQYF,TGTGCCAGCAGCCTAGACAGAGATACGCAGTATTTT
NA,15,NA,TRBV4-3,TRBJ1-1,CASSQNGGDGTEAFF,TGCGCCAGCAGCCAAAACGGGGGGGACGGGACTGAAGCTTTCTTT
NA,17,TRBD1,TRBV6-7,TRBJ1-2,CASSCRDRYVEGYGYTF,TGTGCCAGCAGTTGCCGGGACAGGTATGTAGAAGGCTATGGCTACACCTTC
NA,12,NA,TRBV29-1,TRBJ2-7,CSVRGAIYEQYF,TGCAGCGTTCGGGGAGCAATATACGAGCAGTACTTC
NA,13,TRBD1,TRBV5-1,TRBJ2-5,CASSSGGSGTQYF,TGCGCCAGCAGTTCAGGGGGCAGTGGGACCCAGTACTTC
NA,12,NA,TRBV6-5,TRBJ1-1,CASISWEFEAFF,TGTGCCAGCATCTCTTGGGAGTTTGAAGCTTTCTTT
NA,11,NA,TRBV2,TRBJ2-1,CASRIQVFQFF,TGTGCCAGCAGGATCCAGGTTTTTCAGTTCTTC
NA,16,NA,TRBV11-2,TRBJ1-2,CASSLDSQGWGYGYTF,TGTGCCAGCAGCTTAGACTCACAGGGTTGGGGCTATGGCTACACCTTC
NA,18,TRBD2,TRBV2,TRBJ2-2,CASSDLLAGGRGTGELFF,TGTGCCAGCAGTGATTTACTAGCGGGGGGACGGGGTACCGGGGAGCTGTTTTTT
NA,14,TRBD1,TRBV6-5,TRBJ1-4,CASTMGQSGEKLFF,TGTGCCAGCACCATGGGACAGAGTGGTGAAAAACTGTTTTTT
NA,13,TRBD1,TRBV29-1,TRBJ2-7,CSVVLTGAGEQYF,TGCAGCGTTGTCCTGACAGGGGCTGGCGAGCAGTACTTC
NA,14,TRBD1,TRBV7-3,TRBJ1-1,CASSEDRGSTEAFF,TGTGCCAGCAGCGAGGACAGGGGGAGCACTGAAGCTTTCTTT
NA,16,TRBD2,TRBV30,TRBJ2-3,CAWSPRLAKSTDTQYF,TGTGCCTGGAGTCCCCGACTAGCGAAAAGCACAGATACGCAGTATTTT
once,14,NA,TRBV2,TRBJ2-2,CASGESTGLGELFF,TGTGCCAGCGGAGAATCCACAGGGCTCGGGGAGCTGTTTTTT
NA,16,NA,TRBV7-9,TRBJ2-1,CASSKSGTLYYNEQFF,TGTGCCAGCAGCAAAAGTGGGACTTTATACTACAATGAGCAGTTCTTC
NA,14,TRBD2,TRBV11-2,TRBJ2-1,CASSLAGGPHEQFF,TGTGCCAGCAGCTTAGCGGGGGGGCCGCATGAGCAGTTCTTC
once,15,NA,TRBV15,TRBJ1-5,CATSTLRTGNQPQHF,TGTGCCACCAGCACCCTCCGGACAGGCAATCAGCCCCAGCATTTT
once,13,TRBD1,TRBV6-5,TRBJ2-7,CASATGANYEQYF,TGTGCCAGCGCTACAGGGGCGAACTACGAGCAGTACTTC
NA,15,NA,TRBV7-3,TRBJ2-1,CASSLDSNVRNEQFF,TGTGCCAGCAGCCTCGACAGTAATGTTAGAAATGAGCAGTTCTTC
NA,12,NA,TRBV29-1,TRBJ2-5,CSGTDRQETQYF,TGCAGCGGTACGGACAGACAAGAGACCCAGTACTTC
once,16,TRBD2,TRBV7-8,TRBJ2-3,CASSWQGLAGADTQYF,TGTGCCAGCAGCTGGCAAGGACTAGCGGGGGCAGATACGCAGTATTTT
NA,15,TRBD1,TRBV4-3,TRBJ2-7,CASSQVWQGVYEQYF,TGCGCCAGCAGCCAAGTTTGGCAGGGGGTCTACGAGCAGTACTTC
NA,15,TRBD1,TRBV6-5,TRBJ2-2,CASSLTDRGVGELFF,TGTGCCAGCAGCCTTACTGACAGGGGAGTCGGGGAGCTGTTTTTT
few,13,NA,TRBV18,TRBJ2-5,CASSPPPGGPQYF,TGTGCCAGCTCACCCCCACCAGGGGGGCCCCAGTACTTC
once,13,NA,TRBV30,TRBJ2-7,CAWRTVSSYEQYF,TGTGCCTGGCGGACAGTGAGCTCCTACGAGCAGTACTTC
NA,13,NA,TRBV6-1,TRBJ1-1,CASSGAMNTEAFF,TGTGCCAGCAGTGGGGCCATGAACACTGAAGCTTTCTTT
many,15,TRBD2,TRBV6-4,TRBJ2-3,CASSDSRGGADTQYF,TGTGCCAGCAGTGACTCGCGGGGGGGAGCAGATACGCAGTATTTT
NA,15,NA,TRBV5-5,TRBJ2-5,CASSLVWQGWETQYF,TGTGCCAGCAGCTTGGTCTGGCAGGGGTGGGAGACCCAGTACTTC
NA,15,TRBD2,TRBV10-3,TRBJ2-2,CAITPAGVPDGELFF,TGTGCCATCACGCCAGCGGGGGTCCCAGACGGGGAGCTGTTTTTT
NA,15,NA,TRBV6-1,TRBJ2-7,CASSEVGRGAYEQYF,TGTGCCAGCAGTGAAGTGGGCAGGGGTGCCTACGAGCAGTACTTC
NA,14,TRBD1,TRBV11-2,TRBJ2-7,CASSTRTGIYEQYF,TGTGCCAGCAGCACTCGGACAGGGATCTACGAGCAGTACTTC
NA,14,NA,TRBV27,TRBJ2-7,CASTSGGLTYEQYF,TGTGCCAGCACCTCCGGCGGACTCACCTACGAGCAGTACTTC
NA,15,NA,TRBV11-1,TRBJ2-2,CASSLRPGNTGELFF,TGTGCCAGCAGCTTACGCCCAGGGAACACCGGGGAGCTGTTTTTT
once,13,NA,TRBV7-9,TRBJ2-1,CASRWDILNEQFF,TGTGCCAGCAGATGGGACATCCTTAATGAGCAGTTCTTC
NA,17,NA,TRBV18,TRBJ1-6,CASSPSGQTSYNSPLHF,TGTGCCAGCTCACCGAGTGGACAGACCTCCTATAATTCACCCCTCCACTTT
NA,15,NA,TRBV19,TRBJ1-1,CASSKTGGRGTEAFF,TGTGCCAGTAGTAAAACCGGGGGGAGGGGGACTGAAGCTTTCTTT
NA,16,TRBD2,TRBV4-2,TRBJ2-5,CASSQGLAGGGETQYF,TGTGCCAGCAGCCAAGGACTAGCGGGGGGCGGAGAGACCCAGTACTTC
NA,16,TRBD1,TRBV7-2,TRBJ1-6,CASSKGQGLLNSPLHF,TGTGCCAGCAGCAAGGGACAGGGGCTTCTCAATTCACCCCTCCACTTT
NA,13,NA,TRBV5-5,TRBJ1-1,CASSLPSRDKTFF,TGTGCCAGCAGCTTGCCTTCACGGGACAAGACTTTCTTT
NA,17,TRBD2,TRBV18,TRBJ2-7,CASSPTLVGRGGYEQYF,TGTGCCAGCTCACCTACCCTCGTGGGGAGGGGTGGCTACGAGCAGTACTTC